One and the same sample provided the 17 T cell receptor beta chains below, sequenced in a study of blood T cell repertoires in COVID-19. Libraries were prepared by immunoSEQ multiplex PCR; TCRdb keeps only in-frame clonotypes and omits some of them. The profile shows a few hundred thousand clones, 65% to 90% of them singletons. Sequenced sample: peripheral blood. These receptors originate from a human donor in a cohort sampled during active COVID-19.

CDR3 region: CASSKVHRTYEQYF. The CDR3 coding sequence is TGTGCCAGCAGCAAAGTTCACAGGACATACGAGCAGTACTTC. The chain combines TRBV21-1 with TRBJ2-7; the D call in the table, TRBD1, was not verified against the DNA. TRBV21-1 is noted as a pseudogene. The CDR3 covers 14 residues.

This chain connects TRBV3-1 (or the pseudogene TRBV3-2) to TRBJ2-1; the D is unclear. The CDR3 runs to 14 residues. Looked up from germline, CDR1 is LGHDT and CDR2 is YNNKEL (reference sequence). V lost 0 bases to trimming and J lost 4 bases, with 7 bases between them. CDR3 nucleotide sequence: TGTGCCAGCAGCCAAGATACCAGGTACAATGAGCAGTTCTTC. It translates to CASSQDTRYNEQFF.

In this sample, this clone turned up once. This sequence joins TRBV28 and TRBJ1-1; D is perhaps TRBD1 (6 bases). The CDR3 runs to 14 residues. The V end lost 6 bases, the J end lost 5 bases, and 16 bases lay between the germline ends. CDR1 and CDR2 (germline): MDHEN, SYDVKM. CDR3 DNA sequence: TGTGCCAGCAGACCAACAGGGAAACGGACTGAAGCTTTCTTT. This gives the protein CASRPTGKRTEAFF.

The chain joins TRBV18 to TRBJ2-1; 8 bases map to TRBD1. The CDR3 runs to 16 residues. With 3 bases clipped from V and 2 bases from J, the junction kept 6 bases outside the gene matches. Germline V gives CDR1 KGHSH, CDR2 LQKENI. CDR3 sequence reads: CASSPRTGKPYNEQFF. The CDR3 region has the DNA TGTGCCAGCTCACCTCGGACAGGGAAACCCTACAATGAGCAGTTCTTC.

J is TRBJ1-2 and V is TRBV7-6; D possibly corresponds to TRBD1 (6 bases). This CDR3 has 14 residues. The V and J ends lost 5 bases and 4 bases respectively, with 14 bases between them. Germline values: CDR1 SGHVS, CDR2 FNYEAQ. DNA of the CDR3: TGTGCCAGCAGCCGGGACATCTACGGCTATGGCTACACCTTC. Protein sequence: CASSRDIYGYGYTF. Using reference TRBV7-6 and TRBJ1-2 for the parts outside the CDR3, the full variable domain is GAGVSQSPRYKVTKRGQDVALRCDPISGHVSLYWYRQALGQGPEFLTYFNYEAQQDKSGLPNDRFSAERPEGSISTLTIQRTEQRDSAMYRCASSRDIYGYGYTFGSGTRLTVV.

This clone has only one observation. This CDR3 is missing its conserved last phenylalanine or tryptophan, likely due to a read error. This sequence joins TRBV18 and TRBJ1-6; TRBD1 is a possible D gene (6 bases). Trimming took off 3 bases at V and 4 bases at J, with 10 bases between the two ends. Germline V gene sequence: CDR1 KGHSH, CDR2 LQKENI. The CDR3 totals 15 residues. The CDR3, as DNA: TGTGCCAGCTCACCTGTGACAGGTTATAATTCACCCCTCCACCTT. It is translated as CASSPVTGYNSPLHL.

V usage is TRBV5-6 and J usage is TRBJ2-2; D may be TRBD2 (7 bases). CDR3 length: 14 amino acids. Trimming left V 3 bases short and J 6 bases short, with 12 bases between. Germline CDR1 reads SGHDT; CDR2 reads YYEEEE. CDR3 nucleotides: TGTGCCAGCAGCTGGGGGGGCGTGCCCGGGGAGCTGTTTTTT. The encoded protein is CASSWGGVPGELFF.

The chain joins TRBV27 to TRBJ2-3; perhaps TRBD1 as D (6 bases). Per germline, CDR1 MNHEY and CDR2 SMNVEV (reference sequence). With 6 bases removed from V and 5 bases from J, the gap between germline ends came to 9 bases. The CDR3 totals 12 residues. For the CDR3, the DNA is TGTGCCAGCAGACAGGGTCGAGATACGCAGTATTTT. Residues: CASRQGRDTQYF.

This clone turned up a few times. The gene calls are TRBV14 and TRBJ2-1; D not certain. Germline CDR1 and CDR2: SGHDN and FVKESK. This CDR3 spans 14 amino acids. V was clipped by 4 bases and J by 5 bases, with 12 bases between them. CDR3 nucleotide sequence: TGTGCCAGCAGCCGAAACTGGCGGCACAATGAGCAGTTCTTC. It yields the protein CASSRNWRHNEQFF.

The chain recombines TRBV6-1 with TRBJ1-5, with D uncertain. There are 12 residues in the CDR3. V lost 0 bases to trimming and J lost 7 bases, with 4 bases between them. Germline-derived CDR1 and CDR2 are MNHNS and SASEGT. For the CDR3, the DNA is TGTGCCAGCAGTGAAGCTAGACAGCCCCAGCATTTT. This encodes CASSEARQPQHF.

The CDR3 bases are TGCGCCAGCAGCTTGGGTTCCGGGTCTGTCTACGAGCAGTACTTC. This codes for CASSLGSGSVYEQYF. The chain combines TRBV5-1 with TRBJ2-7, with no clear D. CDR3 length equals 15 residues. With 0 bases removed from V and 3 bases from J, the gap between germline ends came to 13 bases. The germline V gene encodes CDR1 SGHRS and CDR2 YFSETQ. The full variable domain, its missing parts supplied by reference TRBV5-1 and TRBJ2-7, is KAGVTQTPRYLIKTRGQQVTLSCSPISGHRSVSWYQQTPGQGLQFLFEYFSETQRNKGNFPGRFSGRQFSNSRSEMNVSTLELGDSALYLCASSLGSGSVYEQYFGPGTRLTVT.

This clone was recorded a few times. CDR3 nucleotides: TGTGCCAGCAGTGACACGGACAGTGGCTATGGCTACACCTTC. Amino acid sequence: CASSDTDSGYGYTF. The chain has TRBV6-4 and TRBJ1-2, with a tentative D call TRBD1 (6 bases). CDR3 size: 14 residues. The ends were cut back, 2 bases at V and 4 bases at J, with 11 bases in the middle. Per germline, CDR1 MRHNA and CDR2 SNTAGT.

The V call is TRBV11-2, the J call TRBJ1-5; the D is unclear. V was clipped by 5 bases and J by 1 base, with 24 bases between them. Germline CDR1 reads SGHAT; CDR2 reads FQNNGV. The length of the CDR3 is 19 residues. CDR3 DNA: TGTGCCAGCAGCCAGCCGCGGGCCCAAACACACCCCAGCAATCAGCCCCAGCATTTT. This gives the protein CASSQPRAQTHPSNQPQHF.

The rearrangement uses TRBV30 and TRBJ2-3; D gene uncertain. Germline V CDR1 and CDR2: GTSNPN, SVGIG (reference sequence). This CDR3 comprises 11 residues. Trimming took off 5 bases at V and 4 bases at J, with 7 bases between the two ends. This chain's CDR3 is CAWGSADTQYF. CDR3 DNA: TGTGCCTGGGGCAGCGCAGATACGCAGTATTTT.

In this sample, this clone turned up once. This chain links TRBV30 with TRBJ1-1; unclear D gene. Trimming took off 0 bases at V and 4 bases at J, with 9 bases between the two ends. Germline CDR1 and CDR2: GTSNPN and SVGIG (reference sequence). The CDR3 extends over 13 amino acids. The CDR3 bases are TGTGCCTGGAGTGTATGGAGTGGCACTGAAGCTTTCTTT. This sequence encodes CAWSVWSGTEAFF.

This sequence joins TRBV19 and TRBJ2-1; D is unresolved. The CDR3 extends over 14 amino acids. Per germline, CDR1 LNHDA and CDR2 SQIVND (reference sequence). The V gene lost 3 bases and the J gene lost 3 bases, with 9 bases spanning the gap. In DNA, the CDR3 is TGTGCCAGTAGTATTCGAGGCGGCTACAATGAGCAGTTCTTC. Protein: CASSIRGGYNEQFF.

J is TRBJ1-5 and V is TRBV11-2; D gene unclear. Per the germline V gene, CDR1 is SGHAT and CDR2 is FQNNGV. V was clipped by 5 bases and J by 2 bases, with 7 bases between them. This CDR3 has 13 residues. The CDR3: CASSLSGNQPQHF. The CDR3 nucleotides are TGTGCCAGCAGCCTTAGTGGCAATCAGCCCCAGCATTTT.